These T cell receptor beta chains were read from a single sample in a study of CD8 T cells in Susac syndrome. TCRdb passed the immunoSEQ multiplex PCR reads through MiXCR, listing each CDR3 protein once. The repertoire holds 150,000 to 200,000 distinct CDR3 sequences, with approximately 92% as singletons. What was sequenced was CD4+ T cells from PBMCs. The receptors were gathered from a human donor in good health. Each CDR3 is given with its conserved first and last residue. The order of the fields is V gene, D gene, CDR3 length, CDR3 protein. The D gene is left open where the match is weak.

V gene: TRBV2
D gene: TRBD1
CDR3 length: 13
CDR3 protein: CASRDRGYYGYTF

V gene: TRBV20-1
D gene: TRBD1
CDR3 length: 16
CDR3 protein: CSARDPRQGSSYEQYF

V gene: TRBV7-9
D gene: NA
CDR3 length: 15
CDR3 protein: CASSPQGNFNYGYTF

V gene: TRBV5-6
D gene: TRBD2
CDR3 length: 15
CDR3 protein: CASSFLAGGGETQYF

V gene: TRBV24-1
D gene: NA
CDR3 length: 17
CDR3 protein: CATSDSPRGAKGNTIYF

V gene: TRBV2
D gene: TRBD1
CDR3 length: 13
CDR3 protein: CASRYLGQSGYTF

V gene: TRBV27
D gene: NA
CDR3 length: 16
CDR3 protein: CASSLSAAEGENIQYF

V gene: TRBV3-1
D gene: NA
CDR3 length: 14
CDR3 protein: CASSPRNGGGEQYF

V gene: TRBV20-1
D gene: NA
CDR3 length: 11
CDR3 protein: CSASFADTQYF

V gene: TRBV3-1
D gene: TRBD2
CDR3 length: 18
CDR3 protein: CASSPPGLAGEPYNEQFF

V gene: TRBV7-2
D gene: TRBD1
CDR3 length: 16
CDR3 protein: CASSLRWGQGNQPQHF

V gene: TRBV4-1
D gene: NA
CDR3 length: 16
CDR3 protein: CASSQARRVTNTEAFF

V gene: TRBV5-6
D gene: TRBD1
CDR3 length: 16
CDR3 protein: CASSLYARQGHETQYF

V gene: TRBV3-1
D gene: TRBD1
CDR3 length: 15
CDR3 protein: CASSQTPGGDTEAFF

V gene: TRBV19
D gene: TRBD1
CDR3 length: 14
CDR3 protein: CASSRGQTQETQYF

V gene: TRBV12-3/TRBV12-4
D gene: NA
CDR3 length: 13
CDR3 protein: CASRFRENTEAFF

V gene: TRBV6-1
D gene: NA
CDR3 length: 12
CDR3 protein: CASSNFPNEQYF

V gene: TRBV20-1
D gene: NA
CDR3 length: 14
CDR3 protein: CSARDWLRGETQYF

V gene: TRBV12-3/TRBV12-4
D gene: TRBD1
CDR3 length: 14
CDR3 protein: CASSLAGDRVGYTF

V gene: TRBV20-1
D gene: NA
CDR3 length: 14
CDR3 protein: CSAPRASSTDTQYF

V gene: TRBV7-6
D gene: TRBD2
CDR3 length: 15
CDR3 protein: CASSLSLVGGDEQFF

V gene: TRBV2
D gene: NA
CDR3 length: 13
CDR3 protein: CASSSHPQDEQYF

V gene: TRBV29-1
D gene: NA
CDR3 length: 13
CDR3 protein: CSAAGFTTDTQYF

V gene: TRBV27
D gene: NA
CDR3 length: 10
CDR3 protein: CASRGVTQYF

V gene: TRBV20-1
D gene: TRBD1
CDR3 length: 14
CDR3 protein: CSARGEDRVYEQYF

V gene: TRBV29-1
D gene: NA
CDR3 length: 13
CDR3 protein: CSVEPPRVSEAFF

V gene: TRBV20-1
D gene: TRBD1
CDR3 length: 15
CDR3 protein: CSATGTDYSNQPQHF

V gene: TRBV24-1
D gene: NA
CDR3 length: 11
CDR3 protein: CATSDYAEQFF

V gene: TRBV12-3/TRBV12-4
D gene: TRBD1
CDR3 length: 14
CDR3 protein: CASTEGTGASPLHF

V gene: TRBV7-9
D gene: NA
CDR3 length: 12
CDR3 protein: CASSLSHNEQFF

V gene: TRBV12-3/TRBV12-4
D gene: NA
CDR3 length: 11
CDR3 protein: CASRTPGELFF

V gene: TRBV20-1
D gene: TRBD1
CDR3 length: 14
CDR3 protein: CSARDPQGGFGYTF

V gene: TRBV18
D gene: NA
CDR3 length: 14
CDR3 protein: CASRRAAVSYEQYF

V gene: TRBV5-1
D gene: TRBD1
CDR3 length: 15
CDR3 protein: CASSPGDSRRETQYF

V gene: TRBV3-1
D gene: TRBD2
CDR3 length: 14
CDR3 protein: CASRAGGRTYEQYF

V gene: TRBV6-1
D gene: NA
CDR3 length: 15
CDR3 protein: CASSREQLTQETQYF

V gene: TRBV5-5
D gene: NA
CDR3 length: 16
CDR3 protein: CASLNSGTNSGNTIYF

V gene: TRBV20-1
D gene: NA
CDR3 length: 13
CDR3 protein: CSASPTFGETQYF

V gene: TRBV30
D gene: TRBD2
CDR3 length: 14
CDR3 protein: CAWSVTSGSYEQYF

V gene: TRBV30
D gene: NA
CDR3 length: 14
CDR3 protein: CAWRPRGGLTEAFF

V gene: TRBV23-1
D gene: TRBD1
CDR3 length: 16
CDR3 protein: CASSLWTGGRDTEAFF

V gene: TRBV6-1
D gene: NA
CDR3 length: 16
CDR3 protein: CASNRNPGLNTGELFF

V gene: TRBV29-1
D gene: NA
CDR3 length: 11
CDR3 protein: CSVPGDTEAFF

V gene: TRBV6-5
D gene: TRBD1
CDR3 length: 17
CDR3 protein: CASSSLDPGQGAYEQYF

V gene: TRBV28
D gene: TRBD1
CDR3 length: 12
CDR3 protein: CASGDRNQPQHF

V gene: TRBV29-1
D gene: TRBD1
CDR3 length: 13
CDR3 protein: CSVDRQGADTQYF

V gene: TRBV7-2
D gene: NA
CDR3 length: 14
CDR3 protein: CASSPSDGAYEQYF

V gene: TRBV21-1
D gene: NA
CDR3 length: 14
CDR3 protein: CASSKGEGGETQYF

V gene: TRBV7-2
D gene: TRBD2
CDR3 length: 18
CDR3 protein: CASSLARWTSGGKETQYF

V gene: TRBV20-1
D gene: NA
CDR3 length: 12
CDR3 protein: CSAHERGYGYTF

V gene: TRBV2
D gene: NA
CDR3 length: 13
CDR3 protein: CASSGAGNYGYTF

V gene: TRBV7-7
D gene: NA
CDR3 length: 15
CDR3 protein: CASSPGTSPQETQYF

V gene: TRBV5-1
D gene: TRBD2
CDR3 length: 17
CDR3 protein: CASSSGGTSGGADTQYF

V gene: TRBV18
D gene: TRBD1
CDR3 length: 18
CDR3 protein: CASSLGGGATVRNQPQHF

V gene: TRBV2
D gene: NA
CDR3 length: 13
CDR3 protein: CASSEAKGAKLFF

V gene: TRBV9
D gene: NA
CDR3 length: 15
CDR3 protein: CASSVAGRGMNEQFF

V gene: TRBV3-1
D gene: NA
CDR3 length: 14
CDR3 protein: CASSQKRLTGELFF

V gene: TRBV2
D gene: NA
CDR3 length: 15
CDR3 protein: CASSVMGTGANVLTF

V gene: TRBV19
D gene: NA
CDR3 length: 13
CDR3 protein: CASSIQGPQPQHF